This T cell receptor beta chain is drawn from a study of T cell changes during pregnancy in multiple sclerosis. Sequencing was performed with immunoSEQ multiplex PCR; in TCRdb, only in-frame clones are kept and a portion is missing. Counted here are roughly 84,000 clones, about 93% occurring once; the ten biggest clones make up about 1.4%. This TCR was sampled from a female donor in good health, enrolled as a control in a pregnancy study. This material consisted of peripheral blood, taken in the third trimester of pregnancy.

The CDR3 region is CASRGTGRNYGYTF. The CDR3 nucleotides read TGTGCCAGCAGGGGGACAGGGAGGAACTATGGCTACACCTTC. J is TRBJ1-2 and V is TRBV25-1, with 9 bases that match TRBD1. The V and J ends lost 6 bases and 2 bases, in that order; junction bases with no gene match: 4. Germline V gives CDR1 MGHDK, CDR2 SYGVNS. The CDR3 is 14 residues long.